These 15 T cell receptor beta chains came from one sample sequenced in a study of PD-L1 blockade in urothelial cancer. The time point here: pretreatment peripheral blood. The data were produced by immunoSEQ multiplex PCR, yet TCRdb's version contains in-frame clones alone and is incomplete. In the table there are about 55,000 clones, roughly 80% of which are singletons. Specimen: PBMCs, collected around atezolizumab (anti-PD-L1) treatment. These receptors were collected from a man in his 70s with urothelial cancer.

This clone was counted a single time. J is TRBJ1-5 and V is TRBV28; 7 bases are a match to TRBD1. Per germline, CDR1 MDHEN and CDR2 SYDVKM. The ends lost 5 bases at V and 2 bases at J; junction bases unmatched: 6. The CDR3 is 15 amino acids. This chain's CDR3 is CASSRLTGGNQPQHF. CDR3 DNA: TGTGCCAGCAGTCGCCTTACAGGGGGCAATCAGCCCCAGCATTTT.

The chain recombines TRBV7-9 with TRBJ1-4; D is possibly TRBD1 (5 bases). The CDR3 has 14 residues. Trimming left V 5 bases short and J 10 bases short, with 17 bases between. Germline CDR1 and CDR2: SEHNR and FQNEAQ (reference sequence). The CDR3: CASSPAPQGGKLFF. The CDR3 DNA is TGTGCCAGCAGCCCCGCCCCCCAGGGAGGAAAACTGTTTTTT.

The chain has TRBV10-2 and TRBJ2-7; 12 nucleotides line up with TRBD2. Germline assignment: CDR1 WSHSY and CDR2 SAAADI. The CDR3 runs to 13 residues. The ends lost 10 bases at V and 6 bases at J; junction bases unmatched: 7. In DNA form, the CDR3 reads TGCGCCACCGCTAGCGGGGGGGCCACCGAGCAGTACTTC. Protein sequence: CATASGGATEQYF.

For the CDR3, the DNA is TGTGCCAGCAGCTTGAAGGCCTCAACTAGCGAGCAGTACTTC. It is translated as CASSLKASTSEQYF. V usage is TRBV11-3 and J usage is TRBJ2-7; D is possibly TRBD2 (5 bases). CDR3 length: 14 residues. Germline-derived CDR1 and CDR2 are SGHNT and YENEEA. V dropped 3 bases and J dropped 6 bases, with 15 bases sitting between them.

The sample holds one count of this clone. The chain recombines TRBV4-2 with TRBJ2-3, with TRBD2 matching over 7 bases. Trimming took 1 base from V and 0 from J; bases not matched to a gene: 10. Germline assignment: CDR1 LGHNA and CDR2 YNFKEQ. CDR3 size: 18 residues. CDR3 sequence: CASSQASQRDLSTDTQYF. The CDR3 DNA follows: TGTGCCAGCAGCCAAGCGAGCCAGCGGGACCTTAGCACAGATACGCAGTATTTT.

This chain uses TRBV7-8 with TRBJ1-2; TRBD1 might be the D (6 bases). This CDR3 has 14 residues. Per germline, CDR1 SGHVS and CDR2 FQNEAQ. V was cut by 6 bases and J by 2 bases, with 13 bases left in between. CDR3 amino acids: CASSRSTGNYGYTF. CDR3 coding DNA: TGTGCCAGCAGTCGATCGACAGGAAACTATGGCTACACCTTC.

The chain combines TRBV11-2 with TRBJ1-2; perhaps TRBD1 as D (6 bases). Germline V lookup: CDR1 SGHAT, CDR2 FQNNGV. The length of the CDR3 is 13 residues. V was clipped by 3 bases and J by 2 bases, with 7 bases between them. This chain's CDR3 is CASSFDRNYGYTF. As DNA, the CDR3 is TGTGCCAGCAGCTTTGACAGGAACTATGGCTACACCTTC.

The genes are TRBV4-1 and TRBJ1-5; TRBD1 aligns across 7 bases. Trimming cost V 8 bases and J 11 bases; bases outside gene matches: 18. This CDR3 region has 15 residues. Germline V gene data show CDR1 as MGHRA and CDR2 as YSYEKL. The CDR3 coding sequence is TGCGCCAGCCGGACCGACAGGGTGAAAACCTTGGCCCAGCATTTT. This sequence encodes CASRTDRVKTLAQHF.

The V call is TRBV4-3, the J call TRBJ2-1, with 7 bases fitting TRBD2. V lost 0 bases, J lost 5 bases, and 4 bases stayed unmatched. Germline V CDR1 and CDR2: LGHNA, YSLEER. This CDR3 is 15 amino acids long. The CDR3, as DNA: TGCGCCAGCAGCCAAGATCGGCGGGGGAACAATGAGCAGTTCTTC. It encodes CASSQDRRGNNEQFF.

The CDR3 region has the DNA TGTGCCAGCAGCTTGCCCCAGGGGGCTTACAATGAGCAGTTCTTC. Its translation is CASSLPQGAYNEQFF. This chain uses TRBV7-8 with TRBJ2-1; 8 nucleotides line up with TRBD1. With V trimmed by 3 bases and J by 4 bases, 5 bases remained unmatched. Germline values: CDR1 SGHVS, CDR2 FQNEAQ. The CDR3 runs to 15 residues. Filled out from reference TRBV7-8 and TRBJ2-1, the complete variable domain reads GAGVSQSPRYKVAKRGQDVALRCDPISGHVSLFWYQQALGQGPEFLTYFQNEAQLDKSGLPSDRFFAERPEGSVSTLKIQRTQQEDSAVYLCASSLPQGAYNEQFFGPGTRLTVL.

In DNA, the CDR3 is TGTGCCAGCAGCCCAAAACGGGGGACCCAGTACTTC. Protein sequence: CASSPKRGTQYF. The rearrangement uses TRBV7-2 and TRBJ2-5; TRBD2 is a possible D gene (5 bases). The CDR3 is made up of 12 amino acids. Trimming took off 5 bases at V and 7 bases at J, with 11 bases between the two ends. Germline CDR1 reads SGHTA; CDR2 reads FQGNSA.

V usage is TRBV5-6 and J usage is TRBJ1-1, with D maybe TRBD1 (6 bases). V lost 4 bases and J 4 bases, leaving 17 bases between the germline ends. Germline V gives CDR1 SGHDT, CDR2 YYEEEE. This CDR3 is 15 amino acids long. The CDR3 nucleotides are TGTGCCAGCAGCCGCAGGGCAGGGGCGAGCACTGAAGCTTTCTTT. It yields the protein CASSRRAGASTEAFF.

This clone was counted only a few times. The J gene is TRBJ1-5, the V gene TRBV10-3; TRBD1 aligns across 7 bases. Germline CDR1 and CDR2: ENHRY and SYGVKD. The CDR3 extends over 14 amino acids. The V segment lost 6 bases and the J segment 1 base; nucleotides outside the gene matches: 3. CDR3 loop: CAISSTGSNQPQHF. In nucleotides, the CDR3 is TGTGCCATCAGCTCGACAGGGAGCAATCAGCCCCAGCATTTT.

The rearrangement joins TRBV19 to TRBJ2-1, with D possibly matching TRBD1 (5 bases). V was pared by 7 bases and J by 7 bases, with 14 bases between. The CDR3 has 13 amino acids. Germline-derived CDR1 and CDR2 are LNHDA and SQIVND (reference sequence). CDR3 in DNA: TGTGCCAGTAACCTGCCCCCAGGGAATGAGCAGTTCTTC. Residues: CASNLPPGNEQFF.

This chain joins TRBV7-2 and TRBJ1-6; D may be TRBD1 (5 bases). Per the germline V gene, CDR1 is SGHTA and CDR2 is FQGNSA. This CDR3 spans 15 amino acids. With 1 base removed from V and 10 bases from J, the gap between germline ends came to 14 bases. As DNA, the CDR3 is TGTGCCAGCAGCTTAGAGGGGAGGGTCGGGTCACCCCTCCACTTT. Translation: CASSLEGRVGSPLHF.